This entry features one TCR beta chain sequence. Its antigen is still unknown. Base-call qualities are not available, and no considerably larger clone is one nucleotide away. Sequencer: Illumina NovaSeq 6000. TCRalpha and TCRbeta cDNA libraries were constructed by 5'RACE with constant-segment primers, with sample barcodes and unique molecular identifiers being introduced. Trizol reagent was used to extract RNA from every sample. Library amplification was performed in two PCR steps, and a second sample barcode and Illumina TruSeq adapters were introduced in the second step. Sequencing of libraries was performed on an Illumina NovaSeq with 2 x 150 bp paired-end reads. Per the source publication's procedure: Demultiplexing of reads and collapsing into UMI-guided consensus sequences were performed with migec v1.2.7. Using mixcr v2.1.11, UMI consensuses were aligned to TRA and TRB V and J templates and then assembled into clonotypes. Expanded or contracted clonotypes were those called significant by both edgeR and NoisET, with noise models trained on biological replicates. edgeR calls used a false discovery rate-adjusted p below 0.01 and a log2 fold-change threshold of 1. As an exploratory analysis of dynamics, max-normalized trajectories of the 1000 most abundant clonotypes were examined by PCA with hierarchical clustering. The CD4 or CD8 phenotype of responding clones was assigned using the separately sequenced CD4+ and CD8+ repertoires. TCRdb reanalyzed the raw reads on its own, using fastp at Q25 for trimming and MiXCR for clone calling, and kept in-frame beta chains. Each entry is one CDR3 protein sequence, shown with its most common DNA and genes. TCRdb's processing, not the study's, gives the V and J calls here. The sample includes about 620,000 distinct CDR3 sequences, with roughly 18% observed a single time. The ten most abundant clones make up 12% of the sample.

The source of the sample is a study of T-cell memory formation after mild COVID-19 (dated by TCRdb to the early 2020s). With respect to the entire study: TCR sequence clusters from the two donors were found to be largely donor specific. Longitudinal TCRalpha and TCRbeta repertoire sequencing tracked T-cell clones expanding and contracting after mild COVID-19 in two donors. Two young, previously healthy adult volunteers made up the cohort, one male and one female.

General findings and caveats noted by the study authors: The study included only two mild cases, and larger cohorts that include severe cases with pre-infection samples were judged to be necessary. Some responding clones were detected in pre-infection memory, suggesting pre-existing cross-reactive memory T cells joined the SARS-CoV-2 response. From day 15 to 85, contracting clones showed balanced CD4/CD8 phenotypes, whereas a second wave of clones that expanded from day 15 to 37 leaned towards CD4+. SARS-CoV-2 specificity was not confirmed for the second-wave clones peaking on day 37. Contracting CD4+ clones appeared mostly in the CM and EM memory subsets, whereas CD8+ clones were enriched in EMRA.

V lost 0 bases and J lost 0 bases, and the count of bases not matched to a germline gene is 4. From the germline V gene (reference sequence), CDR1 is LNHNV and CDR2 is YYDKDF. Taken from cysteine to phenylalanine, the CDR3 has 17 residues. Of the read, only the CDR3 DNA is kept; its 51 bases are in frame from base 1. Ficoll-Paque density gradient centrifugation was used to isolate PBMCs. This clonotype was obtained from an adult woman who had mild COVID-19 (a few samples of this study predate the infection). The sample titles of this study are shuffled in the database, so cell type and time point are left out; the donor was told from shared clones. Sequencing used PBMCs or a T cell subset sorted from them (not recorded which). The chain employs TRBV15 and TRBJ1-5, and 8 junction bases match TRBD1. The DNA sequence reads TGTGCCACCAGCAGAGATTTGGGGACAGGTAGCAATCAGCCCCAGCATTTT. Translated, this is CATSRDLGTGSNQPQHF.